These T cell receptor beta chains were read from a single sample in a study of blood T cell repertoires in COVID-19. Generated by immunoSEQ multiplex PCR, the TCRdb table keeps only in-frame clones and is missing some. This sample has 130,000 to 150,000 clones, with 85% to 90% found just once. Sample: peripheral blood. All receptors derive from a woman between 55 and 75 years old with active COVID-19. The CDR3 runs from the conserved cysteine through the conserved F or W. The D gene is left open where the match is weak. Not every row has a clone size; where given, it reads once, few, many or a size class.

CDR3: CASSFTGLRTEAFF
DNA: TGTGCCAGCAGCTTTACAGGGCTCAGGACTGAAGCTTTCTTT
size: .
D: .
V: TRBV5-6
J: TRBJ1-1

CDR3: CASSVAAGGDSGANVLTF
DNA: TGTGCCAGCAGCGTGGCTGCGGGAGGGGACTCTGGGGCCAACGTCCTGACTTTC
size: .
D: TRBD2
V: TRBV9
J: TRBJ2-6

CDR3: CASPPSTGLSEQYF
DNA: TGTGCCAGCCCCCCGTCGACAGGGCTGAGCGAGCAGTACTTC
size: .
D: TRBD1
V: TRBV28
J: TRBJ2-7

CDR3: CASSSQTGINNEQFF
DNA: TGTGCCAGCAGCTCTCAGACAGGGATCAACAATGAGCAGTTCTTC
size: .
D: TRBD1
V: TRBV7-2
J: TRBJ2-1

CDR3: CASSLSKTSAGVKQYF
DNA: TGTGCCAGCAGCTTGTCAAAGACTAGTGCGGGGGTGAAGCAGTACTTC
size: .
D: TRBD2
V: TRBV7-2
J: TRBJ2-7

CDR3: CASSQAGGGYEQYF
DNA: TGTGCCAGCTCGCAAGCGGGCGGCGGCTACGAGCAGTACTTC
size: .
D: .
V: TRBV18
J: TRBJ2-7

CDR3: CSVEIKPSGSRNEQFF
DNA: TGCAGCGTTGAAATAAAACCTAGCGGGAGTAGAAATGAGCAGTTCTTC
size: few
D: TRBD2
V: TRBV29-1
J: TRBJ2-1

CDR3: CASRPGTGLSGANVLTF
DNA: TGTGCCAGCAGACCCGGGACAGGGTTATCTGGGGCCAACGTCCTGACTTTC
size: once
D: TRBD1
V: TRBV2
J: TRBJ2-6

CDR3: CASRGQGAGYTF
DNA: TGCGCCAGCAGAGGGCAGGGGGCTGGCTACACCTTC
size: .
D: TRBD1
V: TRBV4-3
J: TRBJ1-2

CDR3: CASSDRDSPNPLFF
DNA: TGTGCCAGCAGCGATCGGGACAGCCCCAACCCACTGTTTTTT
size: .
D: TRBD1
V: TRBV7-9
J: TRBJ1-4

CDR3: CASSESGRYNEQFF
DNA: TGTGCCAGCAGTGAAAGCGGCCGGTACAATGAGCAGTTCTTC
size: .
D: .
V: TRBV2
J: TRBJ2-1

CDR3: CASSPGQGYEQYF
DNA: TGTGCCAGCAGCCCGGGACAGGGTTACGAGCAGTACTTC
size: .
D: TRBD1
V: TRBV27
J: TRBJ2-7

CDR3: CASSPRPGETEAFF
DNA: TGTGCCAGCAGCCCCAGGCCAGGGGAAACTGAAGCTTTCTTT
size: .
D: .
V: TRBV7-9
J: TRBJ1-1

CDR3: CASSPRVAGERDNEQFF
DNA: TGTGCCAGCAGTCCCAGGGTGGCGGGAGAAAGGGACAATGAGCAGTTCTTC
size: .
D: TRBD2
V: TRBV2
J: TRBJ2-1

CDR3: CASSLAMSGRVTHEQYF
DNA: TGTGCCAGCAGCTTAGCCATGAGCGGGAGAGTCACGCACGAGCAGTACTTC
size: .
D: TRBD2
V: TRBV7-9
J: TRBJ2-7

CDR3: CASRFDRTENYGYTF
DNA: TGTGCCAGCAGGTTCGACAGGACCGAAAACTATGGCTACACCTTC
size: .
D: .
V: TRBV7-2
J: TRBJ1-2

CDR3: CASSLTTSGSTGETQYF
DNA: TGTGCCAGCAGCTTAACGACTAGCGGGAGTACTGGAGAGACCCAGTACTTC
size: .
D: TRBD2
V: TRBV11-2
J: TRBJ2-5

CDR3: CASSQGGLYNEQFF
DNA: TGTGCCAGCAGCCAAGGAGGTCTGTACAATGAGCAGTTCTTC
size: .
D: .
V: TRBV3-1/TRBV3-2
J: TRBJ2-1

CDR3: CASSENSGSYNEQFF
DNA: TGTGCCAGCAGTGAAAATAGCGGGAGTTACAATGAGCAGTTCTTC
size: few
D: TRBD2
V: TRBV2
J: TRBJ2-1

CDR3: CAAEAGVGDEQFF
DNA: TGTGCCGCCGAAGCGGGAGTGGGTGATGAGCAGTTCTTC
size: .
D: TRBD2
V: TRBV24-1
J: TRBJ2-1

CDR3: CASSSPIFFVTTYEQYF
DNA: TGTGCCAGCAGTTCCCCCATATTTTTTGTGACTACCTACGAGCAGTACTTC
size: .
D: .
V: TRBV28
J: TRBJ2-7

CDR3: CASSRGLAGYNEQFF
DNA: TGTGCCAGCAGCCGAGGACTAGCGGGGTACAATGAGCAGTTCTTC
size: once
D: TRBD2
V: TRBV7-3
J: TRBJ2-1

CDR3: CASSIVVAGPKQETQYF
DNA: TGTGCCAGTAGTATAGTGGTCGCAGGGCCAAAGCAAGAGACCCAGTACTTC
size: .
D: .
V: TRBV19
J: TRBJ2-5

CDR3: CASSPGLAGGKRNEQFF
DNA: TGTGCCAGCAGCCCGGGACTAGCGGGAGGGAAGAGGAATGAGCAGTTCTTC
size: .
D: TRBD2
V: TRBV9
J: TRBJ2-1

CDR3: CASSVVDRPGGGYGYTF
DNA: TGTGCCAGCAGTGTCGTCGACAGGCCCGGCGGGGGATATGGCTACACCTTC
size: .
D: .
V: TRBV25-1
J: TRBJ1-2

CDR3: CASSLQGLNSPLHF
DNA: TGTGCCAGCAGTTTACAGGGTTTAAATTCACCCCTCCACTTT
size: .
D: .
V: TRBV27
J: TRBJ1-6

CDR3: CASSLVTSTDTQYF
DNA: TGTGCCAGCAGCTTAGTTACTAGCACAGATACGCAGTATTTT
size: .
D: .
V: TRBV7-6
J: TRBJ2-3

CDR3: CASSSYRNPTLDYGYTF
DNA: TGTGCCAGCAGTTCATACCGGAACCCCACTCTAGACTATGGCTACACCTTC
size: .
D: .
V: TRBV28
J: TRBJ1-2

CDR3: CASSQERVRNTEAFF
DNA: TGTGCCAGCAGCCAAGAACGGGTGAGGAACACTGAAGCTTTCTTT
size: .
D: .
V: TRBV3-1/TRBV3-2
J: TRBJ1-1

CDR3: CASSPGGGAGGYTF
DNA: TGTGCCAGCAGCCCCGGTGGGGGGGCGGGTGGCTACACCTTC
size: .
D: .
V: TRBV7-2
J: TRBJ1-2

CDR3: CASSLTRGGLAGASPYEQYF
DNA: TGTGCCAGCAGTTTAACCCGTGGGGGTCTAGCGGGAGCTTCACCCTACGAGCAGTACTTC
size: .
D: TRBD2
V: TRBV28
J: TRBJ2-7

CDR3: CASSLAGGTDTQYF
DNA: TGTGCCAGCAGCTTAGCAGGGGGCACAGATACGCAGTATTTT
size: .
D: .
V: TRBV7-9
J: TRBJ2-3

CDR3: CASSLRLVAGGYNEQFF
DNA: TGTGCCAGCAGTTTACGGTTGGTCGCGGGAGGTTACAATGAGCAGTTCTTC
size: .
D: TRBD2
V: TRBV28
J: TRBJ2-1

CDR3: CASSSQAAYEQYF
DNA: TGTGCCAGCAGCTCACAGGCTGCCTACGAGCAGTACTTC
size: .
D: .
V: TRBV7-2
J: TRBJ2-7

CDR3: CSAPTSEGPFF
DNA: TGCAGTGCCCCGACTAGCGAGGGACCGTTCTTC
size: .
D: TRBD2
V: TRBV20-1
J: TRBJ2-1

CDR3: CASSLEGLAGPHEQYF
DNA: TGTGCCAGCAGCTTAGAAGGACTAGCGGGACCTCACGAGCAGTACTTC
size: .
D: TRBD2
V: TRBV7-2
J: TRBJ2-7

CDR3: CASSNGGGSSYEQYF
DNA: TGTGCCAGCAGTAACGGCGGGGGAAGCTCCTACGAGCAGTACTTC
size: .
D: TRBD2
V: TRBV6-6
J: TRBJ2-7

CDR3: CASSLSGQGYEKLFF
DNA: TGCGCCAGCAGCTTGTCGGGACAGGGGTATGAAAAACTGTTTTTT
size: .
D: TRBD1
V: TRBV5-1
J: TRBJ1-4

CDR3: CASSPGGPTGELFF
DNA: TGTGCCAGCAGCCCCGGTGGGCCGACCGGGGAGCTGTTTTTT
size: .
D: .
V: TRBV2
J: TRBJ2-2

CDR3: CASSSGTGFSPLHF
DNA: TGTGCCAGCAGCTCCGGGACAGGGTTTTCACCCCTCCACTTT
size: .
D: TRBD1
V: TRBV7-3
J: TRBJ1-6

CDR3: CASNSGGTGNSEQFF
DNA: TGTGCCAGCAACTCCGGCGGGACAGGGAACAGTGAGCAGTTCTTC
size: .
D: TRBD1
V: TRBV9
J: TRBJ2-1

CDR3: CASSKQGLHEQFF
DNA: TGTGCCAGCAGCAAACAGGGGCTCCATGAGCAGTTCTTC
size: .
D: TRBD1
V: TRBV9
J: TRBJ2-1

CDR3: CASSVLAGSQETQYF
DNA: TGTGCCAGCAGCGTACTAGCGGGATCCCAAGAGACCCAGTACTTC
size: .
D: TRBD2
V: TRBV9
J: TRBJ2-5

CDR3: CASSEQSSYNEQFF
DNA: TGTGCCAGTAGTGAACAAAGCTCCTACAATGAGCAGTTCTTC
size: .
D: .
V: TRBV19
J: TRBJ2-1

CDR3: CSFKYGGSGTEAFF
DNA: TGCAGCTTCAAGTACGGGGGATCGGGGACTGAAGCTTTCTTT
size: .
D: .
V: TRBV29-1
J: TRBJ1-1

CDR3: CASSSDRGSGNTIYF
DNA: TGTGCCAGCAGTTCTGACAGGGGCTCTGGAAACACCATATATTTT
size: .
D: TRBD1
V: TRBV6-5
J: TRBJ1-3

CDR3: CASSLNSGVYNEQFF
DNA: TGCGCCAGCAGCTTAAATAGCGGGGTTTACAATGAGCAGTTCTTC
size: once
D: TRBD2
V: TRBV5-1
J: TRBJ2-1

CDR3: CASRPQVGSRWELFF
DNA: TGTGCCAGCAGGCCTCAGGTCGGTTCCCGATGGGAGCTGTTTTTT
size: .
D: .
V: TRBV7-2
J: TRBJ2-2

CDR3: CASRESGSYNEQFF
DNA: TGTGCCAGCAGGGAGAGCGGTTCCTACAATGAGCAGTTCTTC
size: .
D: .
V: TRBV6-5
J: TRBJ2-1

CDR3: CASSQTGQADSGANVLTF
DNA: TGCGCCAGCAGCCAAACTGGACAGGCGGACTCTGGGGCCAACGTCCTGACTTTC
size: .
D: TRBD1
V: TRBV5-1
J: TRBJ2-6

CDR3: CASSAGSYEQYF
DNA: TGTGCCAGCTCAGCAGGCTCCTACGAGCAGTACTTC
size: .
D: .
V: TRBV6-6
J: TRBJ2-7

CDR3: CATSVQRTTNEKLFF
DNA: TGTGCCACCAGCGTTCAGCGGACAACTAATGAAAAACTGTTTTTT
size: .
D: .
V: TRBV15
J: TRBJ1-4

CDR3: CASSPYDRGNTEAFF
DNA: TGTGCCAGCTCACCTTATGACAGGGGGAACACTGAAGCTTTCTTT
size: .
D: TRBD1
V: TRBV18
J: TRBJ1-1

CDR3: CASSQGRLAGAPGSQYF
DNA: TGCGCCAGCAGCCAGGGTCGACTAGCGGGCGCGCCTGGGTCCCAGTACTTC
size: .
D: TRBD2
V: TRBV4-1
J: TRBJ2-5